The rows below give T cell receptor beta chains drawn from one sample of a study of identical twins. TCRdb re-called the 5' RACE reads through MiXCR, storing one row per CDR3 protein. The profile shows about 720,000 distinct CDR3 sequences, around 8.3% of them singletons. These data were also filed under a second study, of yellow fever vaccine responses in identical twins.

The sequenced sample consisted of PBMCs. Receptors originate from a woman between 18 and 30 years old in good health. Each CDR3 is given without its conserved first and last residue. A D gene is named only where the DNA matches it firmly.

d_gene | v_gene | len | CDR3aa
- | TRBV21-1 | 16 | ASSKVSLRDTPSYEQY
- | TRBV27 | 10 | ASSLTGRGYT
- | TRBV6-5 | 13 | ASSYGLSPGGELF
- | TRBV15 | 11 | ATSRDRNQPQH
TRBD2 | TRBV10-3 | 11 | AIRTSGADEQY
- | TRBV29-1 | 12 | SVESRESTDTQY
TRBD2 | TRBV4-3 | 13 | ASSQDTGLALEQY
- | TRBV6-5 | 14 | ASSYTSRGTTRGYT
TRBD2 | TRBV6-4 | 13 | ASSVTSGGTDTQY
TRBD1 | TRBV12-3/TRBV12-4 | 13 | ASSGQGYSNQPQH
TRBD1 | TRBV20-1 | 11 | SAGQGVNQPQH
- | TRBV7-9 | 12 | ASSLGGMGDEQY
- | TRBV6-2/TRBV6-3 | 11 | ASGQGRMSEQY
- | TRBV29-1 | 11 | SVEAGAAYEQY
- | TRBV4-3 | 14 | ASSHTGTSTAYEQY
- | TRBV10-3 | 11 | AISPPGADEQF
TRBD1 | TRBV7-8 | 14 | ASSLAQGVTYNEQF
- | TRBV7-8 | 12 | ASSRYSNSQTQY
TRBD2 | TRBV5-5 | 13 | ASSPLAGGLDEQF
- | TRBV6-9 | 13 | ASKEKRGGAGGAF
- | TRBV12-3/TRBV12-4 | 12 | ASSLGTRNSPLH
- | TRBV12-3/TRBV12-4 | 13 | ASSLDSGAKNIQY
- | TRBV20-1 | 11 | SARVPGNTEAF
- | TRBV28 | 13 | ASSPTSGTKYEQY